The 9 T cell receptor beta chains below come from one sample, sequenced in a study of OX40 agonist ivuxolimab in advanced cancers. Assay used: immunoSEQ multiplex PCR; TCRdb lists only in-frame clones, some missing. Found here are 82,000 or so clones, roughly 92% of them singletons; the top ten hold 0.55% to 0.75%. Sequenced here: CD4+ or CD8+ T cells sorted from blood, sampled in a trial of the OX40 agonist ivuxolimab. These receptors all stem from an adult with an advanced solid tumor such as melanoma, head and neck, liver or kidney cancer.

This clone was recorded only once. Other DNA sequences in the sample encode the same CDR3. The CDR3 DNA reads TGCAGCGCAGGTACCCTTTACAATGAGCAGTTCTTC. Its protein product is CSAGTLYNEQFF. The chain couples TRBV29-1 to TRBJ2-1; D call uncertain. The CDR3 is 12 amino acids. CDR1 and CDR2 from the germline V gene are SQVTM and ANQGSEA. The V end lost 7 bases, the J end lost 4 bases, and 11 bases lay between the germline ends.

The chain uses TRBV15 and TRBJ2-5; weak D call: TRBD2 (7 bases). The CDR3 contains 14 residues. Germline V lookup: CDR1 LNHNV, CDR2 YYDKDF (reference sequence). V shed 6 bases and J shed 2 bases, with 13 bases lying between them. The CDR3 region is CATRTGGLQETQYF. The CDR3 bases are TGTGCCACCAGGACGGGGGGCCTGCAAGAGACCCAGTACTTC.

The rearrangement uses TRBV28 and TRBJ1-2; perhaps TRBD1 as D (5 bases). Trimming took 6 bases from V and 10 from J, leaving 15 bases between them. Germline V gives CDR1 MDHEN, CDR2 SYDVKM. The CDR3 covers 12 residues. The CDR3 reads CASSLGRSVYTF. The CDR3 DNA reads as TGTGCCAGCAGCCTGGGACGGTCGGTCTACACCTTC.

The chain couples TRBV1 to TRBJ2-4; TRBD2 was called by the table and not checked on the DNA. TRBV1 represents a pseudogene. The CDR3 is 15 residues long. The CDR3 sequence is CTSSQDLLMTGGWYF. As DNA, the CDR3 is TGCACCAGCAGCCAAGACCTACTGATGACGGGAGGCTGGTACTTC.

This rearrangement joins TRBV19 to TRBJ1-5; TRBD1 matches 9 bases. Germline V gene lookup returns CDR1 LNHDA and CDR2 SQIVND (reference sequence). The CDR3 totals 15 residues. V trimming: 6 bases; J trimming: 2 bases; junction bases outside the gene matches: 5. CDR3 nucleotides: TGTGCCAGTAGCTTGACAGGGGGTGGCAATCAGCCCCAGCATTTT. Translation gives CASSLTGGGNQPQHF.

CDR3 in amino acids: CASSSGGGGRYEQYF. The CDR3 DNA reads TGTGCCAGCAGCTCCGGAGGAGGGGGTAGGTACGAGCAGTACTTC. The J gene is TRBJ2-7, the V gene TRBV11-3; TRBD1 or TRBD2 may be the D gene (6 bases each). The CDR3 spans 15 residues. Trimming stripped 4 bases from V and 4 bases from J, with 17 bases between. The V gene's germline CDR1 is SGHNT and CDR2 YENEEA.

The V call is TRBV9, the J call TRBJ1-2; 8 bases line up with TRBD1. CDR1 is SGDLS, CDR2 YYNGEE, per germline. V gave up 0 bases and J gave up 4 bases; unmatched junction bases: 5. CDR3 length equals 15 residues. CDR3 bases: TGTGCCAGCAGCGTAGCGGACAGGGTGATCTATGGCTACACCTTC. Translating gives CASSVADRVIYGYTF.

The chain's CDR3 is CASGDRGYGYTF. CDR3 coding DNA: TGTGCCAGCGGGGACAGGGGGTATGGCTACACCTTC. The chain has TRBV6-5 and TRBJ1-2; 11 bases match TRBD1. Trimming removed 8 bases from V and 5 bases from J; junction bases left unmatched: 1. There are 12 residues in the CDR3. From germline, CDR1 is MNHEY and CDR2 SVGAGI.

The rearrangement links TRBV20-1 to TRBJ2-1; D might be TRBD2 (6 bases). The CDR3 sequence is 11 residues long. CDR1 and CDR2 (germline): DFQATT, SNEGSKA (reference sequence). V lost 5 bases and J lost 8, with 10 bases in between. The CDR3 here is CSARERHEQFF. The CDR3 nucleotides read TGCAGTGCTCGGGAGAGACATGAGCAGTTCTTC.